This T cell receptor beta chain was retrieved from a study of shared clonotypes between healthy human individuals (dated by TCRdb to about 2020). Concerning the study at large: Two women and a few men aged 18 to 49 years were included in the cohort. Per donor, leukapheresis produced somewhere between about 0.94 and 9.5 billion PBMCs. For each donor, CD4 naive and CD4 memory were each given three plates, CD8 naive was given two plates, and CD8 memory was given one plate. Libraries were prepared and TCR repertoires were sequenced by different laboratories using diverse techniques, in order to increase sequencing depth and limit assay-specific biases. The study deeply sequenced blood TCR repertoires of five healthy adults to estimate repertoire size and the extent of clonotype sharing between individuals. Broader findings and caveats from the paper: Incomplete sequencing was indicated by rarefaction of sorted-subset datasets, despite the large sequencing depth. When several donors were compared, the shared fraction of clonotypes was about 5% for naive CD4, about 4% for naive CD8, roughly 2.5% for memory CD4, and less than 0.5% for memory CD8. Naive subsets generally had larger estimated clonotype richness than memory subsets. Compared with non-shared clonotypes, clonotypes shared by all four sorted-subset donors had higher generation probabilities. Because the study included only a small number of donors, the genetic and exposure-history diversity represented was limited. Sampling was limited to blood, and TCR repertoires in tissue likely differ from TCR repertoires in blood. Pairwise subsampling indicated that sequencing depth was expected to affect the degree of clonotype sharing among donors.

Counted from cysteine to phenylalanine, this CDR3 has 14 amino acids. Only the CDR3 DNA stays, 42 bases, in frame from base 1. From V the trimming removes 8 bases and from J it removes 2 bases, while the gene matches leave 6 bases of the junction unaccounted for. In the germline V gene, CDR1 corresponds to LGHNT and CDR2 to FRNRAP. As to this clone: Its target antigen remains unknown. Base qualities are not recorded, but no much larger clone differs from it by a single base.

Using the deep immunoSEQ assay, multiplex PCR amplified TCR CDR3 regions from genomic DNA. Genomic DNA extracted from each cell subset was distributed evenly over all wells of several immunoSEQ 96-well plates, and each plate served as one replicate. For sorted subsets, each replicate PCR was loaded with about 0.2 ug genomic DNA, equivalent to about 30,000 T cell genomes. The purified libraries were quantified using a Qubit 3.0 fluorometer, sized with a Bioanalyzer 2100, and then quantified again using the KAPA Library Quantification kit. Each immunoSEQ 96-well plate was sequenced on its own single-read 150-cycle Illumina NextSeq 550 flow cell. Under the source paper's analysis protocol: Because the immunoSEQ output held only junctional sequences and lacked quality scores, the filtering could not match the filtering applied to full-length reads. To assign V/J genes and CDR3, sequences were annotated against IMGT germline references using PyIR, a Python wrapper for IgBLAST v1.9. Any read was removed if the V/J assignment was weak (E-value above 1e-6), the CDR3 was missing, or the read contained stop codons, out-of-frame junctions, or ambiguous translated residues. A V3J clonotype was defined by an identical inferred V gene, J gene, and CDR3 amino acid sequence. Percentage overlap between repertoires was computed as shared unique clonotypes divided by the size of the smaller repertoire. Richness of each repertoire was evaluated using RTK rarefaction, the Chao1 estimator, and Recon v2.1 estimates of unobserved clonotypes. Generation probabilities for all TCRbeta clonotypes obtained by the gDNA method from a few donors were computed using OLGA. TCRdb's version of the immuneACCESS table is confined to in-frame rearrangements and falls short of the full clone set. An unresolved V gene accounts for under half of the shortfall where checked; the remainder is of unknown origin. The V and J calls and the clone size are those of that table, but D and trimming were determined from the DNA. The sample table holds roughly 2 million clones, of which over 85% were seen once. The top ten clones comprise more than 0.95% of the sample.

CD8 naive samples were obtained by positive selection for CCR7 among CD45RO-negative cells, yielding a CD45RA+CCR7+ population from which TemRA cells were excluded. Healthy HIV-negative adults with no recently reported acute infections or vaccinations were included as donors. Every donor was a Caucasian adult residing in Nashville, Tennessee, USA. Blood was obtained by leukapheresis, after which PBMCs were separated by Ficoll-Histopaque density gradient centrifugation and cryopreserved in liquid nitrogen vapor phase. Analytical flow cytometry was used to check the purity and quantity of each magnetically sorted T cell population. Each sorted fraction had its genomic DNA isolated and then quantified by UV absorbance on a Nanodrop 2000c.

The source of this sequence is a man between 18 and 29 years old in good health. The specimen was naive CD8+ T cells sorted from blood. The cell subset or site label, as the study defines it: CD45RA+CCR7+. The chain is encoded by TRBV12-5 joined to TRBJ1-5, and 7 junctional nucleotides match TRBD1. The base sequence is TGTGCTAGTATGCAGGGGGAGGGCAATCAGCCCCAGCATTTT. Its coded protein is CASMQGEGNQPQHF.